The sequence of this T cell receptor (beta chain) was determined in a study of shared clonotypes between healthy human individuals. Libraries were prepared by immunoSEQ multiplex PCR; TCRdb keeps only in-frame clonotypes and omits some of them. The data contain around 1.1 million clones, approximately 77% of them singletons. CDR1 is SGHRS, CDR2 YFSETQ, per germline. This CDR3 comprises 15 residues. V lost 0 bases and J lost 8; bases outside the gene matches: 6. J is TRBJ1-4 and V is TRBV5-1; TRBD1 aligns across 8 bases. Sample: memory CD4+ T cells from PBMCs. Subset in this sample: CD45RA-negative fraction. This TCR derives from a man between 18 and 35 years old in good health. Some clones in this sample may be carry-over from other donors' samples. The CDR3 reads CASSLEYRGNEKLFF. CDR3 DNA sequence: TGCGCCAGCAGCTTGGAATACAGGGGGAACGAAAAACTGTTTTTT.